This TCR beta chain derives from a study of OX40 agonist ivuxolimab in advanced cancers. Using immunoSEQ multiplex PCR, the repertoire was profiled, and TCRdb retains in-frame clones only, with some absent. In the table there are 55,000 to 75,000 clones, around 93% of which are singletons. This TCR derives from an adult with an advanced solid tumor such as melanoma, head and neck, liver or kidney cancer. Material: CD4+ or CD8+ T cells sorted from blood, obtained in a trial of the OX40 agonist ivuxolimab.

For the CDR3, the DNA is TGTGCCAGCAGCCCTACTTGGGACAGCTCCTATGGCTACACCTTC. It codes for CASSPTWDSSYGYTF. V is TRBV28 and J is TRBJ1-2; TRBD1 agrees at 7 bases. This CDR3 comprises 15 residues. V shed 6 bases, J shed 4 bases, and the junction held 11 bases outside the gene matches. The germline CDR1 and CDR2 sequences are MDHEN and SYDVKM.